This T cell receptor (beta chain) is from a study of blood T cell repertoires in COVID-19. Study-level information: The cDNA or gDNA used as material had been derived from T cells, B-cell-depleted T cells, or PBMCs.

In the original workflow: Reference gene primer amplification in the assay estimated nucleated cell counts. Here immunoSEQ multiplex PCR was the method, and the copy in TCRdb shows in-frame clones only, minus some. V, J and clone size are taken as reported in that table, and D and trimming were inferred from the DNA itself. The sample lists 250,000 or so clones, about 88% occurring once. Participants' own reports of clinical history determined their cohort assignment. The CDR3 consists of 16 residues. Trimming at V came to 7 bases and at J to 4 bases, leaving 13 bases not matched to a gene. Germline-derived CDR1 and CDR2 are MDHEN and SYDVKM. This clone was counted only a few times.

The chain recombines TRBV28 with TRBJ2-5; 9 nucleotides agree with TRBD1. The source of this sequence is a woman between 45 and 65 years old who had been exposed to COVID-19. The sequencing sample was made of PBMCs or T cells enriched from blood (not recorded which). Written as DNA, the CDR3 is TGTGCCAGCAACCCGCCGGGACAGGGTCGGCGAGAGACCCAGTACTTC. This codes for CASNPPGQGRRETQYF.